These T cell receptor beta chains were read from a single sample in a study of OX40 agonist ivuxolimab in advanced cancers. Produced via immunoSEQ multiplex PCR; TCRdb's table is partial and in-frame only. This table holds roughly 50,000 clones, 89% found once. This material consisted of CD4+ or CD8+ T cells sorted from blood, taken in a trial of the OX40 agonist ivuxolimab. The receptors originated from an adult with an advanced solid tumor such as melanoma, head and neck, liver or kidney cancer. Both conserved end residues are part of each CDR3. A D gene is named only where the DNA matches it firmly. The size field is filled for only some rows; it gives once, few, many or a size class.

V gene: TRBV4-1
clone size: -
J gene: TRBJ2-7
D gene: TRBD2
CDR3 DNA: TGCGCCAGCAGCCAAGATCGGACTAGCGGGACGTACGAGCAGTACTTC
CDR3 protein: CASSQDRTSGTYEQYF

V gene: TRBV6-5
clone size: once
J gene: TRBJ2-6
D gene: TRBD1
CDR3 DNA: TGTGCCAGCAGAGCACAGGGGTCCGGGGCCAACGTCCTGACTTTC
CDR3 protein: CASRAQGSGANVLTF

V gene: TRBV5-5
clone size: -
J gene: TRBJ1-2
D gene: -
CDR3 DNA: TGTGCCAGCAGCTTGATAACAATCCAATTTCGCTACACCTTC
CDR3 protein: CASSLITIQFRYTF

V gene: TRBV7-6
clone size: -
J gene: TRBJ1-6
D gene: -
CDR3 DNA: TGTGCCAGCAGAGGCGGGAATAATTCACCCCTCCACTTT
CDR3 protein: CASRGGNNSPLHF

V gene: TRBV27
clone size: -
J gene: TRBJ1-2
D gene: -
CDR3 DNA: TGTGCCAGCAGTTTATCGGGTTTGTTGGACTATGGCTACACCTTC
CDR3 protein: CASSLSGLLDYGYTF

V gene: TRBV19
clone size: -
J gene: TRBJ1-5
D gene: -
CDR3 DNA: TGTGCCAGTATCCCCCGGGCAGCGGAATTCTATCAGCCCCAGCATTTT
CDR3 protein: CASIPRAAEFYQPQHF

V gene: TRBV7-9
clone size: -
J gene: TRBJ2-7
D gene: -
CDR3 DNA: TGTGCCAGCAGCGCAGACTATTGGGAGCAGTACTTC
CDR3 protein: CASSADYWEQYF

V gene: TRBV6-5
clone size: -
J gene: TRBJ2-7
D gene: -
CDR3 DNA: TGTGCCAGCAGTCCAGATGTGAGCTCCTACGAGCAGTACTTC
CDR3 protein: CASSPDVSSYEQYF

V gene: TRBV10-1
clone size: few
J gene: TRBJ2-3
D gene: -
CDR3 DNA: TGCGCCAGCAGGGCATTAAGCATACCTAGCACAGATACGCAGTATTTT
CDR3 protein: CASRALSIPSTDTQYF

V gene: TRBV5-1
clone size: -
J gene: TRBJ2-3
D gene: -
CDR3 DNA: TGCGCCAGCAGCTTGGTTTACACTACCGGGGGGCCCACAGATACGCAGTATTTT
CDR3 protein: CASSLVYTTGGPTDTQYF

V gene: TRBV4-3
clone size: once
J gene: TRBJ2-3
D gene: TRBD2
CDR3 DNA: TGCGCCAGCAGCCAACTAGCGGGAGTTGGGGTGGGGACAGATACGCAGTATTTT
CDR3 protein: CASSQLAGVGVGTDTQYF

V gene: TRBV5-4
clone size: -
J gene: TRBJ1-2
D gene: -
CDR3 DNA: TGTGCCAGCAGCTACGGAGGGGGGTATGGCTACACCTTC
CDR3 protein: CASSYGGGYGYTF

V gene: TRBV6-6
clone size: -
J gene: TRBJ2-5
D gene: -
CDR3 DNA: TGTGCCAGCAGGGGCGGCCAAGAGACCCAGTACTTC
CDR3 protein: CASRGGQETQYF

V gene: TRBV4-3
clone size: -
J gene: TRBJ2-1
D gene: -
CDR3 DNA: TGCGCCAGCAGCGACGGCCCATACAATGAGCAGTTCTTC
CDR3 protein: CASSDGPYNEQFF

V gene: TRBV9
clone size: -
J gene: TRBJ2-3
D gene: TRBD2
CDR3 DNA: TGTGCCAGCAGCGTAGAGTCCAGCGGGAGATCAGATACGCAGTATTTT
CDR3 protein: CASSVESSGRSDTQYF

V gene: TRBV27
clone size: -
J gene: TRBJ1-3
D gene: TRBD1
CDR3 DNA: TGTGCCAGCAGTTCAGGGCAGGGGGTTGGAAACACCATATATTTT
CDR3 protein: CASSSGQGVGNTIYF

V gene: TRBV9
clone size: -
J gene: TRBJ2-7
D gene: TRBD2
CDR3 DNA: TGTGCCAGCAGCGTAGAGGCTAGCGGGAGTTACGAGCAGTACTTC
CDR3 protein: CASSVEASGSYEQYF

V gene: TRBV10-3
clone size: -
J gene: TRBJ2-1
D gene: TRBD2
CDR3 DNA: TGTGCCATCAGCCTCACTAGCGGGGATGAGCAGTTCTTC
CDR3 protein: CAISLTSGDEQFF

V gene: TRBV7-2
clone size: -
J gene: TRBJ2-1
D gene: -
CDR3 DNA: TGTGCCAGCAGCTTAGCGGGGAACGGATACAATGAGCAGTTCTTC
CDR3 protein: CASSLAGNGYNEQFF

V gene: TRBV6-5
clone size: -
J gene: TRBJ2-7
D gene: -
CDR3 DNA: TGTGCCAGCAGTCCCCCCAGTGCCCCCTACGAGCAGTACTTC
CDR3 protein: CASSPPSAPYEQYF

V gene: TRBV11-2
clone size: -
J gene: TRBJ1-2
D gene: -
CDR3 DNA: TGTGCCAGCAGCCATACAGGCATCCCCCCCGATGGCTACACCTTC
CDR3 protein: CASSHTGIPPDGYTF

V gene: TRBV21-1
clone size: -
J gene: TRBJ2-2
D gene: -
CDR3 DNA: TGTGCCAGGAGGTTGGGAAATAGAGGACAGGCTAGGGTCACCGGGGAGCTGTTTTTT
CDR3 protein: CARRLGNRGQARVTGELFF

V gene: TRBV2
clone size: -
J gene: TRBJ2-1
D gene: -
CDR3 DNA: TGTGCCGTCCGGGATTCCAATGAGCAGTTCTTC
CDR3 protein: CAVRDSNEQFF

V gene: TRBV7-6
clone size: -
J gene: TRBJ2-1
D gene: TRBD2
CDR3 DNA: TGTGCCAGCAGCTTTAGCGGGGGGGTTTATGAGCAGTTCTTC
CDR3 protein: CASSFSGGVYEQFF

V gene: TRBV7-3
clone size: -
J gene: TRBJ2-3
D gene: -
CDR3 DNA: TGTGCCAGCAGCTTAACAGGTCTACGCACAGATACGCAGTATTTT
CDR3 protein: CASSLTGLRTDTQYF

V gene: TRBV27
clone size: -
J gene: TRBJ2-4
D gene: TRBD1
CDR3 DNA: TGTGCCAGCAGTTTTTGGGCCCAGGGGGCGCGAAACATTCAGTACTTC
CDR3 protein: CASSFWAQGARNIQYF